Below are 14 T cell receptor beta chains sequenced from a single sample in a study of blood T cells in healthy people across ages. Together with a sample-barcoded 5' primer, a J-beta primer mix was included in a second PCR lasting about 7 to 11 cycles. In TCRdb, the 5' RACE reads were re-called with MiXCR into one record per CDR3 protein. The sample has hundreds of thousands of distinct CDR3 sequences; under 30% are singletons. Separately, the same data were catalogued under a study of T cells of mothers and their children.

The sequencing sample was made of blood. Every receptor here comes from a boy between 10 and 17 years old in good health.

A few counts support this clonotype. The V and J genes are TRBV7-9 and TRBJ1-3; perhaps TRBD1 as D (5 bases). Germline-derived CDR1 and CDR2 are SEHNR and FQNEAQ (reference sequence). This CDR3 has 14 amino acids. V was cut by 5 bases and J by 4 bases, with 12 bases left in between. In DNA form, the CDR3 reads TGTGCCAGCAGCGTGGGGGTCTCCGGAAACACCATATATTTT. Its translation is CASSVGVSGNTIYF.

This clonotype showed up just a few times. This chain connects TRBV24-1 to TRBJ2-5, with 9 bases that match TRBD1. The J call could be wrong; TRBJ2-7 is a better fit for the DNA end. This CDR3 has 16 residues. Germline V gene sequence: CDR1 KGHDR, CDR2 SFDVKD. CDR3 residues: CATSDQGTGHTYEQYF. CDR3 sequence (DNA): TGTGCCACCAGTGACCAAGGGACAGGGCACACCTACGAGCAGTACTTC.

Points on this clonotype: The germline gene is not matched at one end of the junction; a read error may be the cause. The chain links TRBV28 to TRBJ2-3; D remains unclear. The CDR3 spans 13 residues. Germline V gene lookup returns CDR1 MDHEN and CDR2 SYDVKM. The CDR3 DNA is TGTGCCAGCTATGCCGGGCACTCCGATATGCAGTATTTT. As protein: CASYAGHSDMQYF.

The V gene is TRBV24-1, the J gene TRBJ2-1, with TRBD2 matching over 14 bases. Germline V gene data show CDR1 as KGHDR and CDR2 as SFDVKD. J gave up 2 bases and V 4 bases, and 6 bases lay outside the gene matches. The CDR3 consists of 18 residues. CDR3 residues: CATSEHGLAGGAYNEQFF. The CDR3 DNA is TGTGCCACCAGTGAACACGGACTAGCGGGAGGTGCCTACAATGAGCAGTTCTTC.

The chain recombines TRBV7-3 with TRBJ2-5; 9 bases line up with TRBD2. Germline V lookup: CDR1 SGHTA, CDR2 FQGTGA. The CDR3 has 15 residues. V shed 5 bases, J shed 1 base, and the junction held 5 bases outside the gene matches. In DNA form, the CDR3 reads TGTGCCAGCAGCACGTTAGCGGGAGCCCAAGAGACCCAGTACTTC. It encodes CASSTLAGAQETQYF.

The chain has TRBV28 and TRBJ2-1; 7 bases map to TRBD2. Germline V CDR1 and CDR2: MDHEN, SYDVKM. The CDR3 has 14 residues. After removal of 4 bases from V and 15 bases from J, the junction contained 15 bases not matched to a gene. The CDR3 loop reads CASSSGPAGSRPFF. CDR3 DNA sequence: TGTGCCAGCAGTTCTGGACCAGCGGGATCCCGGCCGTTCTTC.

This clonotype was seen more than once but under ten times. This rearrangement joins TRBV7-2 to TRBJ2-7, with D uncertain. The CDR3 is 15 amino acids. CDR1 is SGHTA, CDR2 FQGNSA, per germline. V dropped 2 bases and J dropped 0 bases, with 11 bases sitting between them. The CDR3 reads CASSLSVSASYEQYF. In DNA, the CDR3 is TGTGCCAGCAGCTTAAGTGTTTCCGCCTCCTACGAGCAGTACTTC.

The CDR3 DNA is TGCAGTGCTAGAGTGCCAGCCCAAGAGACCCAGTACTTC. Translation gives CSARVPAQETQYF. The genes are TRBV20-1 and TRBJ2-5, with D unclear. The CDR3 consists of 13 residues. The V end was cut by 1 base, the J end by 1 base, with 7 bases between. From germline, CDR1 is DFQATT and CDR2 SNEGSKA (reference sequence).

This chain connects TRBV5-1 to TRBJ2-1; 8 bases are a match to TRBD2. The CDR3 runs 16 residues. V shed 0 bases, J shed 7 bases, and the junction held 9 bases outside the gene matches. Germline V gives CDR1 SGHRS, CDR2 YFSETQ. The CDR3 sequence is CASSLVTSEMGNEQFF. The CDR3 DNA reads TGCGCCAGCAGCTTGGTGACTAGCGAGATGGGTAATGAGCAGTTCTTC.

In this sample, this clonotype turned up many times. This chain joins TRBV29-1 and TRBJ2-7; the D call may be TRBD1 or TRBD2 (6 bases each). The CDR3 has 13 amino acids. Looked up from germline, CDR1 is SQVTM and CDR2 is ANQGSEA. Trimming took 4 bases from V and 4 from J, leaving 14 bases between them. CDR3 sequence reads: CSVAPGEAYEQYF. DNA for the CDR3: TGCAGCGTTGCGCCAGGGGAGGCGTACGAGCAGTACTTC.

This clonotype was detected a few times. This chain connects TRBV5-1 to TRBJ1-5; D ambiguous. V gave up 0 bases and J gave up 1 base, with 11 bases separating them. The CDR3 sequence is 16 residues long. CDR1 SGHRS and CDR2 YFSETQ come from the germline V gene. CDR3 sequence (DNA): TGCGCCAGCAGCTTGGAAGAGGCTGTAAGCAATCAGCCCCAGCATTTT. This translates into CASSLEEAVSNQPQHF.

The chain employs TRBV7-9 and TRBJ2-5, with D tentatively TRBD1 or TRBD2 (5 bases each). The CDR3 covers 13 residues. CDR1 is SEHNR and CDR2 is FQNEAQ in the germline V gene (reference sequence). Trimming cost V 5 bases and J 4 bases, with 11 bases left between them. Here the CDR3 reads CASSLTRGETQYF. The CDR3 DNA reads as TGTGCCAGCAGCCTCACTAGGGGAGAGACCCAGTACTTC.

The sample holds a few counts of this clonotype. The junction does not match germline at one end; this may be a read error. The chain has TRBV7-9 and TRBJ1-1; D is undetermined. Germline loops: CDR1 SEHNR, CDR2 FQNEAQ (reference sequence). This CDR3 is 13 amino acids long. For the CDR3, the DNA is TGTGCCAGTAGCTTAGACTCGGCCCCCGTGGCTTTCTTT. Translating gives CASSLDSAPVAFF.

V gene TRBV18 combines with J gene TRBJ2-1; no firm D call. This CDR3 has 13 amino acids. Trimming cost V 0 bases and J 7 bases, with 7 bases left between them. Germline V gene data show CDR1 as KGHSH and CDR2 as LQKENI. The CDR3 region is CASSPPSRNEQFF. The DNA for the CDR3 is TGTGCCAGCTCACCACCGTCTAGGAATGAGCAGTTCTTC.